This TCR beta chain comes out of a study of graft-versus-host responses after intestinal transplantation. Clones were read by immunoSEQ multiplex PCR, and TCRdb kept only the in-frame ones, dropping some. The sample gives roughly 110,000 clones, roughly 87% of which show up once; around 0.7% is in the top ten. In the case of this clone: Its antigen is as yet unknown.

Unmatched junction bases numbered 5, after V lost 4 bases and J lost 0 bases. Germline V CDR1 and CDR2: LGHNA, YNFKEQ. The CDR3 loop spans 15 amino acids. The sequences come from unstimulated CD4+ T cells sorted from spleen or lymph node cells, collected before transplant. The clonotype originates from a human donor who was the organ donor for an intestinal transplant. The chain recombines TRBV4-2 with TRBJ2-7; 8 bases match TRBD1. The CDR3 loop is CASSPTGVTSYEQYF. Written as DNA, the CDR3 is TGTGCCAGCAGCCCGACAGGGGTTACCTCCTACGAGCAGTACTTC.